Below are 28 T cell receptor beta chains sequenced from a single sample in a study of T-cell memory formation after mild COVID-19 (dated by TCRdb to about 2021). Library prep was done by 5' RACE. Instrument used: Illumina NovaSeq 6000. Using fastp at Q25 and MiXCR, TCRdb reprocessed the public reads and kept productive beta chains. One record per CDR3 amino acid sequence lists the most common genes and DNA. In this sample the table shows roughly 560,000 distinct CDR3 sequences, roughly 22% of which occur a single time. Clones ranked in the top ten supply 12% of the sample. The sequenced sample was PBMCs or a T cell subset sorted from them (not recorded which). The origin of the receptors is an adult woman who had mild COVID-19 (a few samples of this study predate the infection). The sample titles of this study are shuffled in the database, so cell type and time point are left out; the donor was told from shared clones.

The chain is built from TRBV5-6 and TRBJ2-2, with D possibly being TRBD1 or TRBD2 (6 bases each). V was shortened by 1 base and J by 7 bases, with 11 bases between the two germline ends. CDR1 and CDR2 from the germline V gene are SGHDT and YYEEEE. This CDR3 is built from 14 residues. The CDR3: CASSLFGGHGELFF. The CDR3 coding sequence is TGTGCCAGCAGCTTGTTCGGGGGCCACGGGGAGCTGTTTTTT.

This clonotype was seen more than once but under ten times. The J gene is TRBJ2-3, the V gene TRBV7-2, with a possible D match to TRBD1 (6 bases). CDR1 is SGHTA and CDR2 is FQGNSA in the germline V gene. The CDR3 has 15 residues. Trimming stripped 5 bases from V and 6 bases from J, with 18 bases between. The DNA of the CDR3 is TGTGCCAGCAGCCTCCGAGGGACAAGCAGGGATACGCAGTATTTT. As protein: CASSLRGTSRDTQYF.

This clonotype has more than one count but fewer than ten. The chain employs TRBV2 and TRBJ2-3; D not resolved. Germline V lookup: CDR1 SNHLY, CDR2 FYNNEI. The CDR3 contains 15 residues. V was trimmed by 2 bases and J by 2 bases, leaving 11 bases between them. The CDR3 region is CASSERRRDTDTQYF. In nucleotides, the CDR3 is TGTGCCAGCAGTGAACGGCGACGTGACACAGATACGCAGTATTTT.

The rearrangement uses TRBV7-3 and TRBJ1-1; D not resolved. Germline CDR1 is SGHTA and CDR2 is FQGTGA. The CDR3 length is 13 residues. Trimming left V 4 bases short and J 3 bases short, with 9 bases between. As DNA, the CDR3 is TGTGCCAGCAGCTCCGGACGAGACACTGAAGCTTTCTTT. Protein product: CASSSGRDTEAFF.

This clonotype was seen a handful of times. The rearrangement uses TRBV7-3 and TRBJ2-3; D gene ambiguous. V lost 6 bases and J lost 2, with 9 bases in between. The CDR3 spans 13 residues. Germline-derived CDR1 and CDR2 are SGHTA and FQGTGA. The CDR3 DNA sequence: TGTGCCAGCAGTCAACCCCCCACAGATACGCAGTATTTT. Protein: CASSQPPTDTQYF.

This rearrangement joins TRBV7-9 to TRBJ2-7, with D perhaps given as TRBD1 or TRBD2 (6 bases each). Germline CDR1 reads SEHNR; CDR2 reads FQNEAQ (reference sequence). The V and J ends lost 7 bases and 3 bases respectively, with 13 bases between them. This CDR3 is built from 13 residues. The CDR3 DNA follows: TGTGCCAGCAACCGGGGGACATACTACGAGCAGTACTTC. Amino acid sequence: CASNRGTYYEQYF.

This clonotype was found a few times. The CDR3 sequence: CASSALSEASPLHF. CDR3 nucleotide sequence: TGTGCCAGCAGCGCGCTTTCAGAAGCGTCACCCCTCCACTTT. The gene calls are TRBV9 and TRBJ1-6; D ambiguous. V lost 3 bases and J 10 bases, leaving 14 bases between the germline ends. This CDR3 region has 14 residues. Per germline, CDR1 SGDLS and CDR2 YYNGEE.

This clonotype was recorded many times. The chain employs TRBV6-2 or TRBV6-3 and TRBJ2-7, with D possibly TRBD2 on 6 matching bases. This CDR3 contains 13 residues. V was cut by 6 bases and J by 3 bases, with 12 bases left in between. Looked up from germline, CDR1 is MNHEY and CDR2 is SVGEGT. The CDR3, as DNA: TGTGCCAGCAGCCCCTCCGGGAGCTACGAGCAGTACTTC. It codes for CASSPSGSYEQYF.

The CDR3 reads CASRSTGTGRNEQYF. Here the CDR3 DNA reads TGTGCCAGCAGATCAACCGGGACAGGGCGTAACGAGCAGTACTTC. V is TRBV25-1 and J is TRBJ2-7; 9 bases are shared with TRBD1. With V trimmed by 6 bases and J by 5 bases, 11 bases remained unmatched. The CDR3 consists of 15 residues. From germline, CDR1 is MGHDK and CDR2 SYGVNS.

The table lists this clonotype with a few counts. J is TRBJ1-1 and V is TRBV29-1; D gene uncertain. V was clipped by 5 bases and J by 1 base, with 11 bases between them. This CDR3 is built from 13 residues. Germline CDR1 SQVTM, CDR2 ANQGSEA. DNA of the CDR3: TGCAGCGTTATTGTGACGGCGAACACTGAAGCTTTCTTT. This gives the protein CSVIVTANTEAFF.

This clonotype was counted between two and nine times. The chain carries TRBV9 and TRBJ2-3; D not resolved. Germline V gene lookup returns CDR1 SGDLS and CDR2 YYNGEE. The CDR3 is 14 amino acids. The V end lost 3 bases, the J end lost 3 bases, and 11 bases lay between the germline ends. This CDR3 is CASSAAPLTDTQYF. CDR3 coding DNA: TGTGCCAGCAGCGCGGCTCCCCTTACAGATACGCAGTATTTT.

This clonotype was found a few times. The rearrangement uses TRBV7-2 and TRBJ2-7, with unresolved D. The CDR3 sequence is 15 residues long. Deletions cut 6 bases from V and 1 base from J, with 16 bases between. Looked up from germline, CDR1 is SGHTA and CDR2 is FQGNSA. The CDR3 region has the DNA TGTGCCAGCAGTTGGGGTGTTTCAAGGTCCTACGAGCAGTACTTC. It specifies CASSWGVSRSYEQYF.

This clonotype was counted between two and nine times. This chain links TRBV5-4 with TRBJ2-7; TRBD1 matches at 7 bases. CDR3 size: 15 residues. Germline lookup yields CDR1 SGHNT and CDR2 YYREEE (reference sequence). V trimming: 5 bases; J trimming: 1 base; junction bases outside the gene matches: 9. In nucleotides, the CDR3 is TGTGCCAGCAGTGAGGAGCAGGGGGTTTCCTACGAGCAGTACTTC. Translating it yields CASSEEQGVSYEQYF.

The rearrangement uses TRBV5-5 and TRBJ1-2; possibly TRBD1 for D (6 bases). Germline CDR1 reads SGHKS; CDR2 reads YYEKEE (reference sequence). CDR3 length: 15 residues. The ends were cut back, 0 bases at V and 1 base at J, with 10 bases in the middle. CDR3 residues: CASSLDRALNYGYTF. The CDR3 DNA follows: TGTGCCAGCAGCTTGGACAGGGCTCTTAACTATGGCTACACCTTC.

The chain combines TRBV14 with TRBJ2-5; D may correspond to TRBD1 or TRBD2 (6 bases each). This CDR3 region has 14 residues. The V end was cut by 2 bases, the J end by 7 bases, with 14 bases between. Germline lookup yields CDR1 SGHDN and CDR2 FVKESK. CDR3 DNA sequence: TGTGCCAGCAGCCAATCGACAGGAGGGGGGACCCAGTACTTC. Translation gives CASSQSTGGGTQYF.

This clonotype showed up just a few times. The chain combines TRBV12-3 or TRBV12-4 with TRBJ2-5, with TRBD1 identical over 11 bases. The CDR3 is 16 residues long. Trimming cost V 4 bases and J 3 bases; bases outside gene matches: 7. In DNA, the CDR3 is TGTGCCAGCAGTTCCCTTCCGGGACAGGGGGAAGAGACCCAGTACTTC. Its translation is CASSSLPGQGEETQYF.

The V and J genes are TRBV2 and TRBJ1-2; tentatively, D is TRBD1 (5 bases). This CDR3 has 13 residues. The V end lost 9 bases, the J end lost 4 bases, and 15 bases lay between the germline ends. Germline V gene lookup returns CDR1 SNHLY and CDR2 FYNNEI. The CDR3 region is CARTPKGLYGYTF. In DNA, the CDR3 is TGTGCCAGGACGCCCAAGGGGCTCTATGGCTACACCTTC.

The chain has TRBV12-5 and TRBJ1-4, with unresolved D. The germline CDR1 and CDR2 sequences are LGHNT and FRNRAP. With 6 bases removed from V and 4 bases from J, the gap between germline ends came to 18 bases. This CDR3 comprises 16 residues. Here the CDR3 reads CASGRRPGPINEKLFF. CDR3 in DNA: TGTGCTAGTGGACGTAGGCCGGGTCCTATTAATGAAAAACTGTTTTTT. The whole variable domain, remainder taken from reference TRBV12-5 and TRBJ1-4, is DARVTQTPRHKVTEMGQEVTMRCQPILGHNTVFWYRQTMMQGLELLAYFRNRAPLDDSGMPKDRFSAEMPDATLATLKIQPSEPRDSAVYFCASGRRPGPINEKLFFGSGTQLSVL.

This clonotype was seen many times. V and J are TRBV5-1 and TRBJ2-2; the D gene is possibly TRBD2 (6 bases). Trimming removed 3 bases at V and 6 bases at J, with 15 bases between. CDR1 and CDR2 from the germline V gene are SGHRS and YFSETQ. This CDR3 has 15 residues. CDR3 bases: TGCGCCAGCAGCTCGCCGGACGGCGGGGCCGGGGAGCTGTTTTTT. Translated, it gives CASSSPDGGAGELFF.

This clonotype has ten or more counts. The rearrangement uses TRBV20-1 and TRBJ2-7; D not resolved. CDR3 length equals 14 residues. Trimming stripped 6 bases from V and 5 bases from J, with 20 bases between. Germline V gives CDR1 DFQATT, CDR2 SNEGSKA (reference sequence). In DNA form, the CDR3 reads TGCAGTGCCACCCCCCCACCTCTTCTCCACGAGCAGTACTTC. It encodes CSATPPPLLHEQYF.

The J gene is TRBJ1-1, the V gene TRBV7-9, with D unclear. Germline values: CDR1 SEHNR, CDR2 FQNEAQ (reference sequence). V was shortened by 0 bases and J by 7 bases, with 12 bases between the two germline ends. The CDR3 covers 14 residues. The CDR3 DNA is TGTGCCAGCAGCTTAGCAGGTAGCTGGGATGAAGCTTTCTTT. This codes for CASSLAGSWDEAFF.

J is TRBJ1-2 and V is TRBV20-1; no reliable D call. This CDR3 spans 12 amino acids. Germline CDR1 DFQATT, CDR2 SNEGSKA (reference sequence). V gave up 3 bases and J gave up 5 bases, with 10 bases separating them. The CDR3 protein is CSASGLTYGYTF. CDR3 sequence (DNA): TGCAGTGCTAGTGGTCTCACTTATGGCTACACCTTC.

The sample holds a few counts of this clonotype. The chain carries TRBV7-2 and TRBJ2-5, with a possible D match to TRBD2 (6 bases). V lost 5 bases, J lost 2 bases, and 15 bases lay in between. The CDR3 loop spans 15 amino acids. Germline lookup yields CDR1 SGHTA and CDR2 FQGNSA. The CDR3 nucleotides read TGTGCCAGCAGCCAACGGGGGATAGGGCAAGAGACCCAGTACTTC. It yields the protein CASSQRGIGQETQYF.

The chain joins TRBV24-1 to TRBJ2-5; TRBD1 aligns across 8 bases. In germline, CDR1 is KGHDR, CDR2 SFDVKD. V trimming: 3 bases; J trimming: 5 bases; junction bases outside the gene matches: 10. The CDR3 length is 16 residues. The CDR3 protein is CATSDRGRGREETQYF. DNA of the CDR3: TGTGCCACCAGTGATCGCGGCAGGGGGCGCGAGGAGACCCAGTACTTC.

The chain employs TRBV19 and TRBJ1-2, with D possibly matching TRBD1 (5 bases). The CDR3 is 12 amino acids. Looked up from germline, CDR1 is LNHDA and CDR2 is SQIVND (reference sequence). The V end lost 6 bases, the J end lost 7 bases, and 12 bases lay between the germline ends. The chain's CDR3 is CASSPGRAGYTF. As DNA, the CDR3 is TGTGCCAGTAGCCCAGGGCGGGCTGGCTACACCTTC. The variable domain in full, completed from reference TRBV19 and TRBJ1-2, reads DGGITQSPKYLFRKEGQNVTLSCEQNLNHDAMYWYRQDPGQGLRLIYYSQIVNDFQKGDIAEGYSVSREKKESFPLTVTSAQKNPTAFYLCASSPGRAGYTFGSGTRLTVV.

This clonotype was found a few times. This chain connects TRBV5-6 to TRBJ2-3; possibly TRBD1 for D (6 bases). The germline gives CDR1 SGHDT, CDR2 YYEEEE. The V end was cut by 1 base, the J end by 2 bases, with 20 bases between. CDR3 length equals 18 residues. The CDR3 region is CASSLLGGDGSHTDTQYF. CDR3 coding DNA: TGTGCCAGCAGCTTGTTAGGGGGAGATGGTTCCCACACAGATACGCAGTATTTT.

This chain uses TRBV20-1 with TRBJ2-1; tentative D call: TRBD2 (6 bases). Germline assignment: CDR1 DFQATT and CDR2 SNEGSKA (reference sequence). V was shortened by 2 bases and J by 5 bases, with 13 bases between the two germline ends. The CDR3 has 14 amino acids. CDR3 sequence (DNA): TGCAGTGCTAGACTGGGTGGAGGGGACAATGAGCAGTTCTTC. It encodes CSARLGGGDNEQFF.

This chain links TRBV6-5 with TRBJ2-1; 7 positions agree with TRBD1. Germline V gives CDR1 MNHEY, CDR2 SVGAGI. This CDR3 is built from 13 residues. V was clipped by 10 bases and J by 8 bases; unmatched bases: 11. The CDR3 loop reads CATMTGPWDEQFF. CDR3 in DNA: TGTGCCACAATGACAGGGCCCTGGGATGAGCAGTTCTTC.